This is a list of T cell receptor beta chains from one sample in a study of PD-L1 blockade in urothelial cancer. Assay used: immunoSEQ multiplex PCR; TCRdb lists only in-frame clones, some missing. In the table there are approximately 100,000 clones, more than 70% of which are singletons. This specimen consisted of PBMCs, obtained around atezolizumab (anti-PD-L1) treatment. Receptors were obtained from a woman older than 75 with urothelial cancer. Each CDR3 is given with its conserved first and last residue. A D gene is named only where the DNA matches it firmly. A row's size may be missing; if present it is once, few, many or a size class.

j_call,v_call,d_call,clone_size,cdr3_aa,cdr3_nt
TRBJ2-7,TRBV30,TRBD2,once,CAWSVSGRAYEQYF,TGTGCCTGGAGTGTAAGCGGGAGGGCCTACGAGCAGTACTTC
TRBJ1-5,TRBV2,TRBD1,NA,CASTGGGTVNQPQHF,TGTGCCAGCACCGGCGGGGGGACAGTCAATCAGCCCCAGCATTTT
TRBJ1-5,TRBV6-6,TRBD1,NA,CASSSLNRGDQPQHF,TGTGCCAGCAGTTCCCTGAACAGGGGCGATCAGCCCCAGCATTTT
TRBJ1-2,TRBV9,NA,NA,CASSVGPRDGYTF,TGTGCCAGCAGCGTAGGCCCCAGGGATGGCTACACCTTC
TRBJ1-2,TRBV19,NA,few,CASRLLAVGEANYGYTF,TGTGCCAGTAGGCTCTTAGCGGTGGGTGAAGCTAACTATGGCTACACCTTC
TRBJ2-7,TRBV18,TRBD1,NA,CASSLLPGTESEQYF,TGTGCCAGCTCACTCTTACCCGGGACAGAGTCCGAGCAGTACTTC
TRBJ2-3,TRBV11-2,NA,NA,CASSLFGDTQYF,TGTGCCAGCAGCTTATTCGGGGATACGCAGTATTTT
TRBJ2-1,TRBV9,TRBD2,NA,CASSASGTSVNEQFF,TGTGCCAGCAGCGCCTCCGGGACTAGCGTGAATGAGCAGTTCTTC
TRBJ1-4,TRBV4-1,NA,once,CASSSSGTKNEKLFF,TGCGCCAGCAGCTCGTCCGGGACAAAGAATGAAAAACTGTTTTTT
TRBJ1-1,TRBV6-5,TRBD1,NA,CASSWDRKNTEAFF,TGTGCCAGCAGTTGGGACAGGAAGAACACTGAAGCTTTCTTT
TRBJ2-1,TRBV4-2,TRBD1,NA,CASSRTEATGTEQFF,TGTGCCAGCAGCCGAACCGAAGCGACAGGGACTGAGCAGTTCTTC
TRBJ2-2,TRBV11-2,TRBD1,NA,CASSLVGGGGELFF,TGTGCCAGCAGCTTAGTAGGGGGCGGCGGGGAGCTGTTTTTT
TRBJ2-3,TRBV29-1,TRBD2,NA,CSVDGSGTTDTQYF,TGCAGCGTTGATGGAAGCGGGACCACAGATACGCAGTATTTT
TRBJ2-5,TRBV4-2,TRBD2,NA,CASSQVGGWVKETQYF,TGTGCCAGCAGCCAAGTGGGGGGGTGGGTAAAAGAGACCCAGTACTTC
TRBJ2-7,TRBV27,TRBD1,NA,CASSRTGGFYEQYF,TGTGCCAGCAGTCGGACAGGGGGTTTCTACGAGCAGTACTTC
TRBJ2-6,TRBV7-9,NA,NA,CASSFPGSGANVLTF,TGTGCCAGCAGCTTCCCAGGGTCTGGGGCCAACGTCCTGACTTTC
TRBJ1-4,TRBV6-1,TRBD1,NA,CASGGTGGREKLFF,TGTGCCAGCGGCGGGACAGGGGGAAGAGAAAAACTGTTTTTT
TRBJ2-2,TRBV5-6,TRBD1,NA,CASSLEIRGRQGNTGELFF,TGTGCCAGCAGCTTGGAAATTAGGGGCAGACAGGGAAACACCGGGGAGCTGTTTTTT
TRBJ2-1,TRBV7-6,TRBD2,NA,CASSLVVASGRAYNEQFF,TGTGCCAGCAGCTTAGTCGTGGCTAGCGGGAGGGCCTACAATGAGCAGTTCTTC
TRBJ2-2,TRBV11-2,TRBD2,NA,CASSLTSGTTGELFF,TGTGCCAGCAGCTTAACTAGCGGAACCACCGGGGAGCTGTTTTTT
TRBJ2-7,TRBV2,NA,once,CASSYIQTYEQYF,TGTGCCAGCAGCTATATACAGACCTACGAGCAGTACTTC
TRBJ2-7,TRBV11-1,TRBD2,NA,CASSLKREAVEQYF,TGTGCCAGCAGCTTAAAGCGGGAGGCAGTCGAGCAGTACTTC
TRBJ2-7,TRBV28,NA,NA,CASSPHGGSYEQYF,TGTGCCAGCAGTCCCCACGGGGGCTCCTACGAGCAGTACTTC
TRBJ2-1,TRBV7-8,TRBD2,once,CASSLVGAGGPHDNEQFF,TGTGCCAGCAGCTTAGTAGGAGCGGGAGGACCACATGACAATGAGCAGTTCTTC
TRBJ2-1,TRBV11-1,NA,NA,CASSLRTGKGNEQFF,TGTGCCAGCAGCTTAAGGACCGGGAAGGGCAATGAGCAGTTCTTC
TRBJ2-1,TRBV2,TRBD2,NA,CASSEIGGYEQFF,TGTGCCAGCAGTGAGATCGGGGGGTATGAGCAGTTCTTC
TRBJ2-7,TRBV5-1,TRBD1,once,CASSLAGQAYEQYF,TGCGCCAGCAGCTTGGCGGGACAGGCCTACGAGCAGTACTTC
TRBJ2-7,TRBV9,NA,NA,CASSVASSEAYEQYF,TGTGCCAGCAGCGTAGCGTCTAGCGAGGCCTACGAGCAGTACTTC
TRBJ2-7,TRBV5-4,NA,few,CASSLMNSEQYF,TGTGCCAGCAGCTTGATGAACAGTGAGCAGTACTTC
TRBJ1-1,TRBV9,NA,once,CASSVVAGGPGAEAFF,TGTGCCAGCAGCGTAGTGGCAGGAGGACCCGGGGCTGAAGCTTTCTTT
TRBJ2-6,TRBV18,NA,NA,CASSRGGVGANVLTF,TGTGCCAGCTCACGTGGGGGCGTCGGGGCCAACGTCCTGACTTTC
TRBJ1-1,TRBV19,NA,NA,CASSPRLGGGNTEAFF,TGTGCCAGTAGTCCGCGACTGGGGGGGGGAAACACTGAAGCTTTCTTT
TRBJ1-4,TRBV7-8,NA,NA,CASTALVRSNEKLFF,TGTGCCAGCACGGCCTTGGTGAGGTCTAATGAAAAACTGTTTTTT
TRBJ2-1,TRBV18,TRBD2,NA,CASSPTSGRGEQFF,TGTGCCAGCTCACCCACTAGCGGGAGGGGTGAGCAGTTCTTC
TRBJ1-1,TRBV6-6,NA,NA,CASRGGTEAFF,TGTGCCAGCAGGGGGGGCACTGAAGCTTTCTTT
TRBJ2-1,TRBV5-5,TRBD2,NA,CASSLPLAGNEQFF,TGTGCCAGCAGCCTCCCATTAGCGGGAAATGAGCAGTTCTTC
TRBJ1-4,TRBV6-1,NA,NA,CASSVNAGEGLFF,TGTGCCAGCAGCGTGAACGCCGGGGAAGGACTGTTTTTT
TRBJ1-2,TRBV28,NA,NA,CTSIPGATPYGYTF,TGTACCAGCATCCCAGGGGCAACCCCTTATGGCTACACCTTC
TRBJ2-7,TRBV19,TRBD1,NA,CASSTGQPNYEQYF,TGTGCCAGTAGTACGGGACAGCCGAACTACGAGCAGTACTTC
TRBJ2-7,TRBV10-1,TRBD1,NA,CASSSTGTGVEQYF,TGCGCCAGCAGCTCCACGGGGACAGGGGTCGAGCAGTACTTC
TRBJ1-3,TRBV7-8,NA,NA,CASSPRVDSGNTIYF,TGTGCCAGCAGCCCCCGTGTAGACTCTGGAAACACCATATATTTT
TRBJ1-4,TRBV7-2,NA,NA,CASSLRRGSNEKLFF,TGTGCCAGCAGCTTAAGGCGGGGCTCTAATGAAAAACTGTTTTTT
TRBJ2-7,TRBV29-1,NA,NA,CSVEAGELGYEQYF,TGCAGCGTTGAAGCGGGAGAGTTGGGCTACGAGCAGTACTTC
TRBJ2-3,TRBV5-1,NA,NA,CASSYFRTDTQYF,TGCGCCAGCAGCTACTTCCGCACAGATACGCAGTATTTT
TRBJ2-1,TRBV9,TRBD1,NA,CASSVGQGSYNEQFF,TGTGCCAGCAGCGTGGGACAGGGGTCCTACAATGAGCAGTTCTTC
TRBJ2-3,TRBV5-1,NA,once,CASSLRGTDTQYF,TGCGCCAGCAGCCTCAGGGGCACAGATACGCAGTATTTT
TRBJ2-2,TRBV15,NA,few,CATSRGAGAGELFF,TGTGCCACCAGCAGGGGCGCAGGGGCCGGGGAGCTGTTTTTT
TRBJ2-1,TRBV6-1,TRBD1,NA,CASSEQFLGTGMGNEQFF,TGTGCCAGCAGTGAACAATTTCTCGGGACAGGGATGGGGAATGAGCAGTTCTTC
TRBJ1-1,TRBV19,NA,NA,CASSNSGSRRGMNTEAFF,TGTGCCAGTAGTAACTCAGGGTCCCGCAGGGGCATGAACACTGAAGCTTTCTTT
TRBJ2-1,TRBV7-9,TRBD2,NA,CASSPRTSGIYNEQFF,TGTGCCAGCAGCCCGCGGACTAGCGGGATTTACAATGAGCAGTTCTTC
TRBJ1-5,TRBV19,TRBD1,NA,CASSMGQWGNQPQHF,TGTGCCAGTAGTATGGGACAGTGGGGCAATCAGCCCCAGCATTTT
TRBJ1-1,TRBV5-4,TRBD1,NA,CASSQGQGGTEAFF,TGTGCCAGCAGCCAGGGACAGGGAGGGACTGAAGCTTTCTTT
TRBJ2-2,TRBV14,TRBD2,NA,CASSQDTPRAGGRTGELFF,TGTGCCAGCAGCCAAGATACCCCCCGGGCGGGAGGGAGGACCGGGGAGCTGTTTTTT